This TCR beta chain is drawn from a study of vaccination and CD4 T cells after COVID-19. Study summary: The peptides that stimulated the cells were overlapping spike peptides from SARS-CoV-2, HCoV-NL63, HCoV-OC43 and HCoV-229E.

Sequenced with the Oncomine TCR Beta short-read assay was DNA taken from cultured CD4+ T cells. In this case, cultured CD4+ T cells provided the extracted genomic DNA. TCRdb called the PCR reads again in MiXCR, with one record for every CDR3 protein. The sample includes fewer than 15,000 distinct CDR3 sequences, approximately 60% seen only once; the top ten take roughly 9%. CDR3 length: 14 amino acids. V lost 3 bases, J lost 0 bases, and 7 bases lay in between. Germline V gives CDR1 SGHTA, CDR2 FQGTGA. This clonotype was seen more than once but under ten times. Its antigen is unknown. Treatment specified: roughly 10-day PBMC culture with coronavirus spike peptide pools or control peptides (ViraFEST assay).

This chain connects TRBV7-3 to TRBJ2-3; a weak D match, TRBD2 (5 bases). The sample in question was CD4+ T cells from blood, cultured in vitro, obtained before SARS-CoV-2 vaccination. The receptor's source is a human donor who had recovered from COVID-19. The CDR3 region is CASSFGVSTDTQYF. The CDR3 bases are TGTGCCAGCAGCTTCGGGGTTAGCACAGATACGCAGTATTTT. Complete variable domain (other parts from reference TRBV7-3 and TRBJ2-3): GAGVSQTPSNKVTEKGKYVELRCDPISGHTALYWYRQSLGQGPEFLIYFQGTGAADDSGLPNDRFFAVRPEGSVSTLKIQRTERGDSAVYLCASSFGVSTDTQYFGPGTRLTVL.